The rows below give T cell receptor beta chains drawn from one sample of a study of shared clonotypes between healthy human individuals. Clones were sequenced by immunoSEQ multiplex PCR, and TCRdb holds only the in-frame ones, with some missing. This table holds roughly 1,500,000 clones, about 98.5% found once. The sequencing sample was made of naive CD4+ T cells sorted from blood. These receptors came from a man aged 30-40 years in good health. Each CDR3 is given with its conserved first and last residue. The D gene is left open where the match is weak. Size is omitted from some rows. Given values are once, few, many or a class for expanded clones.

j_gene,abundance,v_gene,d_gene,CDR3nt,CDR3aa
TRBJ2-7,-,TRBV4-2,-,TGTGCCAGCAGCCCCCGGGAGTTCTACGAGCAGTACTTC,CASSPREFYEQYF
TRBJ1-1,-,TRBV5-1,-,TGCGCCAGCAGCTTGGCCGAGAACACTGAAGCTTTCTTT,CASSLAENTEAFF
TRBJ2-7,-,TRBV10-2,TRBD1,TGCGCCAGCAGTGAGTTATTCGGACCGGGACAGTTTGCCTACGAGCAGTACTTC,CASSELFGPGQFAYEQYF
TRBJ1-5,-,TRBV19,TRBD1,TGTGCCAGTAGTATTGGGACAGGGCGGATATGGAATCAGCCCCAGCATTTT,CASSIGTGRIWNQPQHF
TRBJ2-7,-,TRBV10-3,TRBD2,TGTGCCATCGGCTTGACTAGCGGCTACGAGCAGTACTTC,CAIGLTSGYEQYF
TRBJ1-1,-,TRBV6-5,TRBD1,TGTGCCAGCAGCCCGGACAGGGGGTTGAACACTGAAGCTTTCTTT,CASSPDRGLNTEAFF
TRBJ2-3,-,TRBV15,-,TGTGCCACCAGCAGAGATAGGGCTTCGGGTTTCCTTGGCACAGATACGCAGTATTTT,CATSRDRASGFLGTDTQYF
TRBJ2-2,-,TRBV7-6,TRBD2,TGTGCCAGCAGCCGAGGACTAGCGGGAGGAACCGGGGAGCTGTTTTTT,CASSRGLAGGTGELFF
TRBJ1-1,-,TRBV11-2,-,TGTGCCAGCAGCTTGAACCCCAGAGTCACTGAAGCTTTCTTT,CASSLNPRVTEAFF
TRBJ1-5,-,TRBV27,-,TGTGCCAGCAGTTCAGAATGGCCTTTGGGTCTGCCCCAGCATTTT,CASSSEWPLGLPQHF
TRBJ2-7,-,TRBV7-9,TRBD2,TGTGCCAGCACCCCCGACGGAGGGAGGGCGGGGTCCTACGAGCAGTACTTC,CASTPDGGRAGSYEQYF
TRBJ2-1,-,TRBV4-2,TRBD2,TGTGCCAGCAGCCAAGGGGAGACTAGCGGGAGTCTCAGTGGGAATGAGCAGTTCTTC,CASSQGETSGSLSGNEQFF
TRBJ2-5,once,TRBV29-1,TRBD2,TGCAGCGTTGACGTATTCGGGGGAGGGGAAGAGACCCAGTACTTC,CSVDVFGGGEETQYF
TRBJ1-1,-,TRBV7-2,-,TGTGCCAGCAGCTTAGTGGTTTCCGTGAACACTGAAGCTTTCTTT,CASSLVVSVNTEAFF
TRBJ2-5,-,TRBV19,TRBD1,TGTGCCAGTAGTATAGTGACAGGGGTTCACGAGACCCAGTACTTC,CASSIVTGVHETQYF
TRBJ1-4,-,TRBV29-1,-,TGCAGCGTCCAAACAAGGGGAAGGGAAAAACTGTTTTTT,CSVQTRGREKLFF
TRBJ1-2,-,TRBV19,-,TGTGCCAGTAGCTTTGGACAGACCTCCTATGGCTACACCTTC,CASSFGQTSYGYTF
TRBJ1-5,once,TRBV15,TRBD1,TGTGCCACCAGCAGAGTTGGGACAGCGGTGAATCAGCCCCAGCATTTT,CATSRVGTAVNQPQHF
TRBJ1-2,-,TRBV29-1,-,TGCAGCGTTTTGTTCTGGGGAAAGGATGGCTACACCTTC,CSVLFWGKDGYTF
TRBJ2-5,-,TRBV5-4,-,TGTGCCAGCAGGCCTGAACAGTCCCAAGAGACCCAGTACTTC,CASRPEQSQETQYF
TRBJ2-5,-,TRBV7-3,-,TGTGCCAGCAGCTTAGGGAGTAACCGGGACCAAGAGACCCAGTACTTC,CASSLGSNRDQETQYF
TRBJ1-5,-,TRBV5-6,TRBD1,TGTGCCAGCAGTTTGACAGGGGTTCAGCCCCAGCATTTT,CASSLTGVQPQHF
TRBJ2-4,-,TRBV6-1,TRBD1,TGTGCCAGCAGTGAACGGGGACAGGGCCTAGCCAAAAACATTCAGTACTTC,CASSERGQGLAKNIQYF
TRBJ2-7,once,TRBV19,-,TGTGCCAGTAGTATAGTATCAGGGGTCTCCTACGAGCAGTACTTC,CASSIVSGVSYEQYF
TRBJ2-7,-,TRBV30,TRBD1,TGTGCCTCCTCCGGGACAGGGGGTCTCTACGAGCAGTACTTC,CASSGTGGLYEQYF
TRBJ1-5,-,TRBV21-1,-,TGTGCCAGCAGCTCTAGGGGGGACAGGGAAATTAATCAGCCCCAGCATTTT,CASSSRGDREINQPQHF
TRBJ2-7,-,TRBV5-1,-,TGCGCCAGCAGCTTGGCGGGGTCGTACGAGCAGTACTTC,CASSLAGSYEQYF
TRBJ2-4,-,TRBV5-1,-,TGCGCCAGCAGCTTGGACAGGGTCTCGGGCAAAAACATTCAGTACTTC,CASSLDRVSGKNIQYF
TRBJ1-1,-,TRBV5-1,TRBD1,TGCGCCAGCAGTCCACAGGGGGGAAACACTGAAGCTTTCTTT,CASSPQGGNTEAFF
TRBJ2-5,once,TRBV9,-,TGTGCCAGCAGCGCCAGCGGGCCAGAGACCCAGTACTTC,CASSASGPETQYF
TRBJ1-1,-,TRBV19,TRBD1,TGTGCCAGTAGTCCTGGGGGACAGGGCGTCACTGAAGCTTTCTTT,CASSPGGQGVTEAFF
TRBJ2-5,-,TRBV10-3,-,TGTGCCATCTCGCGTGACAGACAAGAGACCCAGTACTTC,CAISRDRQETQYF
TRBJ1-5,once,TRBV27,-,TGTGCCACTCATAGCGGGACACATAGCAATCAGCCCCAGCATTTT,CATHSGTHSNQPQHF
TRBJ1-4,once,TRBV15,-,TGTGCCACCAGCAGAGACATGAAATTGGAACTGTTTTTT,CATSRDMKLELFF
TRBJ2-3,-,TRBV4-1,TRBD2,TGCGCCAGCAGCCCCAAGCGTGGTAGCGGGACCCCAGATACGCAGTATTTT,CASSPKRGSGTPDTQYF
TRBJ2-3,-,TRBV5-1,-,TGCGCCAGCAGCTTGCGACTAGAGCCGAATACGCAGTATTTT,CASSLRLEPNTQYF
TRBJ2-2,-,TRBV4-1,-,TGCGCCAGCAGCCAAGAGGCCAGCTCCTACACCGGGGAGCTGTTTTTT,CASSQEASSYTGELFF
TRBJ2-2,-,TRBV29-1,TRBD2,TGCAGCGTTGTAGGACTAGCGACCGGGGAGCTGTTTTTT,CSVVGLATGELFF
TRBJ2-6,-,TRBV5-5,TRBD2,TGTGCCAGCAGCTTGTTTTCATCAGGGACTAGGGCCAACGTCCTGACTTTC,CASSLFSSGTRANVLTF
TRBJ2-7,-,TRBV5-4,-,TGTGCCAGCAGGGGCGGACGCAGCTCCTACGAGCAGTACTTC,CASRGGRSSYEQYF
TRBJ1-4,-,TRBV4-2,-,TGTGCCAGCAGCCTAGGTGGCTGGGATGAAAAACTGTTTTTT,CASSLGGWDEKLFF